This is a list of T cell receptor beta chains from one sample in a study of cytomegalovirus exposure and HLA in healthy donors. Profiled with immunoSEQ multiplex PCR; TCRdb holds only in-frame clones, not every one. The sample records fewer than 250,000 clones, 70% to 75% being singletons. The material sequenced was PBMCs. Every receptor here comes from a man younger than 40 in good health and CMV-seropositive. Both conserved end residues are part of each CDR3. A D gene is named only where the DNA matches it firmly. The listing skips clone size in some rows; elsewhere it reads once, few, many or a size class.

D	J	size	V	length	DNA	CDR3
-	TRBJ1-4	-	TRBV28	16	TGTGCCAGCAGTCTAGTGGGAGGAACTACTAATGAAAAACTGTTTTTT	CASSLVGGTTNEKLFF
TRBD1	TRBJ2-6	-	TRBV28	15	TGTGCCAGCAGTTACAGGGGCTCTGGGGCCAACGTCCTGACTTTC	CASSYRGSGANVLTF
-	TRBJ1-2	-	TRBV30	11	TGTGCCTGGAGTGTAGGAGGGTTCTACACCTTC	CAWSVGGFYTF
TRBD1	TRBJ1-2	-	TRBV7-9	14	TGTGCCAGCAGCGCGACAGGGACCCCCTATGGCTACACCTTC	CASSATGTPYGYTF
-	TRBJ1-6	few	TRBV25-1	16	TGTGCCAGCAGGGACTCCCGGAGCTCCTATAATTCACCCCTCCACTTT	CASRDSRSSYNSPLHF
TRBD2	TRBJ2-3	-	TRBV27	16	TGTGCCAGCAGTTTCCCCGGTAGCGGGGGGGCAGATACGCAGTATTTT	CASSFPGSGGADTQYF
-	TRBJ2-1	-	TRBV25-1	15	TGTGCCAGCAGTGAAAGTGGCACAGGAAACAATGAGCAGTTCTTC	CASSESGTGNNEQFF
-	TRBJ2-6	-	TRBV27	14	TGTGCCAGCAGCCAGAGGTCCGGGGCCAACGTCCTGACTTTC	CASSQRSGANVLTF
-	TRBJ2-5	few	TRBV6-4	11	TGTGCCAGAACAGGGCAAGAGACCCAGTACTTC	CARTGQETQYF
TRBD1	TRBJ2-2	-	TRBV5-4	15	TGTGCCAGCAGCCACGGGACAGGAGGGGCCGGGGAGCTGTTTTTT	CASSHGTGGAGELFF
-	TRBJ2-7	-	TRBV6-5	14	TGTGCCAGCAGTTACGTTGCAAGCACCTACGAGCAGTACTTC	CASSYVASTYEQYF
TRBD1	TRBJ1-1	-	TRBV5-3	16	TGTGCCAGAAGCTACGGGACAGGGGGTTTGAACACTGAAGCTTTCTTT	CARSYGTGGLNTEAFF
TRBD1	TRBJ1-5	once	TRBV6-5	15	TGTGCCAGCAGCCCGACAGGGGGGAGCAATCAGCCCCAGCATTTT	CASSPTGGSNQPQHF
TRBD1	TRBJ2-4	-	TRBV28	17	TGTGCCAGCAGTTTAGGTTGGGACAGGGGAGCCAAAAACATTCAGTACTTC	CASSLGWDRGAKNIQYF
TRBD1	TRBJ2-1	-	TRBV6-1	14	TGTGCCAGCAGAAGGGACAGGGGGCTTAATGAGCAGTTCTTC	CASRRDRGLNEQFF
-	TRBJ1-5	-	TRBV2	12	TGTGCCAGCAGCGGGGGGTATCAGCCCCAGCATTTT	CASSGGYQPQHF
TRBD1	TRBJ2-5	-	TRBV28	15	TGTGCCAGCAGTGAGGACCAGGGGGCTGGGGAGACCCAGTACTTC	CASSEDQGAGETQYF
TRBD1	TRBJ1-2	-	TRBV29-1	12	TGCAGCGTAGCGGACAGGGGAGTAGGCTACACCTTC	CSVADRGVGYTF
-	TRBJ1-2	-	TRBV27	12	TGTGCCAGCAGTCCCCCGGGCTATGGCTACACCTTC	CASSPPGYGYTF
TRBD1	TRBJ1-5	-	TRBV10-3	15	TGTGCCATCAGCTCTGGACAGGGCAGCAATCAGCCCCAGCATTTT	CAISSGQGSNQPQHF
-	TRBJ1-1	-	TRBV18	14	TGTGCCAGCTCACCACGAGACAAGAACACTGAAGCTTTCTTT	CASSPRDKNTEAFF
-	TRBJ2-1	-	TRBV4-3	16	TGCGCCAGCAGCCACCAATACCGAGCCGGGGGTAATGAGCAGTTCTTC	CASSHQYRAGGNEQFF
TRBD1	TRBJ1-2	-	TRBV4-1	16	TGCGCCAGCAGCCACCTACTAAGGGGGCGCCTCGATGGCTACACCTTC	CASSHLLRGRLDGYTF
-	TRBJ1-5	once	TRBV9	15	TGTGCCAGCAGCGTAGGAGGAAGGGAGGATCAGCCCCAGCATTTT	CASSVGGREDQPQHF
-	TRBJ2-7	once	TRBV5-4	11	TGTGCCAGCGGGGCAGGATACGAGCAGTACTTC	CASGAGYEQYF
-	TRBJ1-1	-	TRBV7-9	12	TGTGCCAGCAGCTTGGAAGGGGCTGAAGCTTTCTTT	CASSLEGAEAFF
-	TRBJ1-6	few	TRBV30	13	TGTGCCTGGAAACTAGGGCCTAATTCACCCCTCCACTTT	CAWKLGPNSPLHF
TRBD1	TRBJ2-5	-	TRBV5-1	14	TGCGCCAGCAGCCGGGACAGCTCGGTTGAGACCCAGTACTTC	CASSRDSSVETQYF
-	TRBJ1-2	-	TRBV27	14	TGTGCCAGCAGTTTACGGACACCCGACTATGGCTACACCTTC	CASSLRTPDYGYTF
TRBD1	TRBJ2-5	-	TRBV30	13	TGTGCCTGGGAGACAGGGGGCAAGGAGACCCAGTACTTC	CAWETGGKETQYF
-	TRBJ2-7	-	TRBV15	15	TGTGCCACCAGCCCCGGGGTTGTAGGCTCCTACGAGCAGTACTTC	CATSPGVVGSYEQYF
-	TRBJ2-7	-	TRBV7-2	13	TGTGCCAGCAGCCCCCGGGGAGCGCTCGAGCAGTACTTC	CASSPRGALEQYF
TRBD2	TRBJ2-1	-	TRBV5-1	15	TGCGCCAGCAGCCTTAGCGGGGGGACTAACAATGAGCAGTTCTTC	CASSLSGGTNNEQFF
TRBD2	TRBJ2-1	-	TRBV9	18	TGTGCCAGCAGCGTAGGTCAAGCGGGAGGGCCGTCCTACAATGAGCAGTTCTTC	CASSVGQAGGPSYNEQFF
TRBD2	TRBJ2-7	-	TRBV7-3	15	TGTGCCAGCAGCTTAAGCGGGGGGAGCTCCTACGAGCAGTACTTC	CASSLSGGSSYEQYF
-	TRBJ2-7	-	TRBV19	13	TGTGCCAGGCACAGGGATGGACCCTACGAGCAGTACTTC	CARHRDGPYEQYF
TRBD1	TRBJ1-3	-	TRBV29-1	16	TGCAGCGTGGGGACAGGGAGTACCGACTCTGGAAACACCATATATTTT	CSVGTGSTDSGNTIYF
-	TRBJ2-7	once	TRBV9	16	TGTGCCAGCAGCGCGGAGGAGGTGGAGAGCTCCTACGAGCAGTACTTC	CASSAEEVESSYEQYF
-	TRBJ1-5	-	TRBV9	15	TGTGCCAGCAGCGTGGGAGACCTTAGCAATCAGCCCCAGCATTTT	CASSVGDLSNQPQHF
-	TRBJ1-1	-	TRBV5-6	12	TGTGCCAGCAGCTTCGGGTCCGGTGAAGCTTTCTTT	CASSFGSGEAFF
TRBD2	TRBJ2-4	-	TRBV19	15	TGTGCCAGTAGTATAGTTGCTAGCGGGAGTAGCATTCAGTACTTC	CASSIVASGSSIQYF
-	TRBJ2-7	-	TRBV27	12	TGTGCCAGTCGGACAGCGACCTACGAGCAGTACTTC	CASRTATYEQYF
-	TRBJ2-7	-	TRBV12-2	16	TGTGCAAGTCGCTTAGCGAAGGGACAGGGTTGGTGCGAGCAGTACTTC	CASRLAKGQGWCEQYF
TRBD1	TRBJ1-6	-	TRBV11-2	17	TGTGCCAGCAGCTTATTGGACAGGAGCTCCTATAATTCACCCCTCCACTTT	CASSLLDRSSYNSPLHF
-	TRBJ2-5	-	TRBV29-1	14	TGCAGCGTTAGGAGGGACAGAGAGGGAGAGACCCAGTACTTC	CSVRRDREGETQYF
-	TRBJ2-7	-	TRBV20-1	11	TGCAGTGCTAGCTCGGGATACGAGCAGTACTTC	CSASSGYEQYF
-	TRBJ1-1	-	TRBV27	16	TGTGCCAGCAGTTTAGCGGGTGGGGTCGGGAGTACTGAAGCTTTCTTT	CASSLAGGVGSTEAFF
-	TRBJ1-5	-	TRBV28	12	TGTGCCAGCAGTTTGGGGGGTCAGCCCCAGCATTTT	CASSLGGQPQHF
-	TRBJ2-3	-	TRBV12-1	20	TGTGCCAGCAGCCGAAGGAGAGGACTAGCGGGAGTTTCCAGCACAGATACGCAGTATTTT	CASSRRRGLAGVSSTDTQYF
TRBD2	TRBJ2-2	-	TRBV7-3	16	TGTGCCAGCAGCCTGGGAGGGAACGCGAACACCGGGGAGCTGTTTTTT	CASSLGGNANTGELFF
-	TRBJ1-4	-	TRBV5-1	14	TGCGCCAGCAGCTTGGCCCCAGATAATGAAAAACTGTTTTTT	CASSLAPDNEKLFF
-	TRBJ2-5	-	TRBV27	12	TGTGCCAGCAGTCGTAGGGGAGAGACCCAGTACTTC	CASSRRGETQYF
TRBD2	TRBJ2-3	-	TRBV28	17	TGTGCCAGCAGTCCATGGGGACTAGCGGGAGTTAGAGATACGCAGTATTTT	CASSPWGLAGVRDTQYF
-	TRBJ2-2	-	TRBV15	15	TGTGCCACCAGCAGAAAAAAGGGGGAGGGCGGGGAGCTGTTTTTT	CATSRKKGEGGELFF
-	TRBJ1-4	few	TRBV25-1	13	TGTGCCAGCAGTCCCGCGAATAATGAAAAACTGTTTTTT	CASSPANNEKLFF
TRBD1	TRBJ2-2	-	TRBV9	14	TGTGCCAGCAGCATACAGGGGGCGAGCGGGGAGCTGTTTTTT	CASSIQGASGELFF
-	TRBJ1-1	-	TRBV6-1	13	TGTGCCACCCCCGGGGTCGGGTACACTGAAGCTTTCTTT	CATPGVGYTEAFF
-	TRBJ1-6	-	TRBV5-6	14	TGTGCCAGCACCAATGCCCTGGCAAATTCACCCCTCCACTTT	CASTNALANSPLHF
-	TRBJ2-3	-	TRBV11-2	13	TGTGCCAGCAGCTTAGATCTAGGGGTTACGCAGTATTTT	CASSLDLGVTQYF